The clone carrying this T cell receptor beta chain was seen a few times. Via MiXCR, TCRdb re-called the RT-PCR reads, giving one row per CDR3 protein. This table has about 700,000 distinct CDR3 sequences, 12% to 15% appearing once. Trimming pared 5 bases from V and 6 bases from J, leaving 14 bases between. The CDR3 extends over 14 amino acids. Germline lookup yields CDR1 MDHEN and CDR2 SYDVKM. Material for sequencing was memory CD4+ T cells from blood. The sequence was collected from a female donor in good health, serving as a healthy control. This rearrangement joins TRBV28 to TRBJ1-5, with D hard to call. For the CDR3, the DNA is TGTGCCAGCAGTCTCGCGGTAGGGTCTCAGCCCCAGCATTTT. It is translated as CASSLAVGSQPQHF.